What follows is one T cell receptor beta chain and its context. This clone was counted once. The clone's antigen remains unknown. Base qualities are not at hand, and no much larger clone is one base apart. Sample time point, as interpreted from the label and publication: about 28 days (+/-7) after the second vaccine dose. The treatment or condition tag for this specimen amounts to: meningococcal conjugate vaccine given as trial control. The vaccinee samples were drawn from two UK trials, COV001 and COV002, one of which was a single-blind randomized controlled phase 2/3 trial testing AZD1222 (ChAdOx1 nCoV-19) in healthy adults. Trial participant PBMC samples were collected at day 0 and day 28 after the second dose for TCRbeta chain sequencing. The data originate from a study of T cell responses to AZD1222 COVID-19 vaccine (dated by TCRdb to the early 2020s). About the full investigation: A total of 230 to 250 trial participants underwent TCR sequencing, of whom some 210 received two doses of AZD1222 and about 26 received two doses of the MenACWY control vaccine. Trial participants were enrolled by age into 18-55, 56-69 and 70-plus year subgroups, with roughly 150, 30 and 60 TCR-sequenced participants respectively.

Summary of the overall study and its limitations: Reportedly, close to half of the unique spike-specific TCRs recognized epitopes lying outside the regions that are mutated in the B.1.351 and B.1.1.7 variants. Conclusions about previously exposed vaccinees were limited because only six or seven AZD1222 recipients were SARS-CoV-2 seropositive at baseline. A significant rise in spike-specific TCR breadth and depth was observed after two AZD1222 doses relative to day 0 and relative to MenACWY recipients. Because no day 14 peak-response samples were available, repertoires were characterized only after the peak T cell response. Vaccine-associated CD4 TCRs spanned the whole spike protein, with dominant responses in regions 160-218 and 743-854. Participants were mostly white British and included more females than males, and it was suggested by the authors that clonal diversity may have been underestimated. The 56-69-year group was small, and its depth increase did not reach significance, likely because of low power.

The CDR3 runs 16 amino acids, cysteine and phenylalanine included. The retained sequence is limited to the CDR3, 48 bases, with the frame set at the first base. The CDR3 regions of human TCRbeta chains were analyzed by immunosequencing. From the authors' description of their analysis: TCRs in the repertoires were matched against a reference library of SARS-CoV-2-specific TCRs that had been generated with the MIRA antigen-specificity platform. Breadth was defined as the fraction of unique TCRs that were SARS-CoV-2-associated, and depth was defined as the fraction of total T cells that were SARS-CoV-2-associated. Each spike-specific TCR was assigned to its reactive spike region and to a CD4 or CD8 class using the MIRA data. Log10-transformed breadth and depth values were compared by one-way ANOVA with Sidak's multiple comparisons tests. This is the immuneACCESS table as TCRdb keeps it, with only in-frame sequences that have V and J called. A part of the clones is gone; compared with another copy, unresolved V genes explain less than half, and the rest is unexplained. V and J calls and clone size are as listed in that table; D and trimming were resolved from the DNA. The sample table records about 76,000 clones; around 80% of these occur just once. Clones ranked in the top ten supply 27% of the sample.

This receptor was taken from an adult who received the MenACWY meningococcal vaccine as a control. Sequencing used peripheral blood, obtained 28 days after the second dose of the MenACWY control vaccine. The rearrangement joined TRBV12-1 to TRBJ2-6; TRBD1 is taken as the D call from the table, unchecked against the DNA. TRBV12-1 is assigned pseudogene status. Here the CDR3 is given as CASSFTGPSGANVLTF. Here is the DNA: TGTGCCAGCAGCTTCACAGGACCATCTGGGGCCAACGTCCTGACTTTC.